The following is a T cell receptor (beta chain) sequence with its context. Its target is unknown. Libraries were prepared by immunoSEQ multiplex PCR; TCRdb keeps only in-frame clonotypes and omits some of them. The sample comprises about 110,000 clones, over 60% of which are singletons, and about 5.1% rests with the top ten. Between the trimmed V and J ends, which lost 3 bases and 3 bases, there was a span of 10 bases. The length of the CDR3 is 14 residues. CDR1 and CDR2 (germline): MRHNA, SNTAGT. The data were obtained in a study of PD-1 blockade in mismatch repair-deficient tumors. Whole-study findings and limits: Tumor-resident clones, often undetectable pretreatment in blood, expanded then contracted after pembrolizumab.

The rearrangement links TRBV6-4 to TRBJ2-3; D may match TRBD1 or TRBD2 (6 bases each). This specimen consisted of peripheral blood, obtained 60 weeks after starting pembrolizumab. The source is an adult with mismatch repair-deficient cancer. CDR3 in amino acids: CASSEGGRTDTQYF. The CDR3 DNA reads as TGTGCCAGCAGTGAAGGGGGGAGGACAGATACGCAGTATTTT.